The 21 T cell receptor beta chains reported below all come from one sample, sequenced in a study of cytomegalovirus exposure and HLA in healthy donors. 13 Jbeta primers and 60 Vbeta primers were used for the PCR. The method was immunoSEQ multiplex PCR; TCRdb's version includes in-frame clones alone and lacks a portion of them. The top ten clones hold roughly 4% of a sample with 95,000 to 110,000 clones, 60% to 80% of them seen once. Sequencing used PBMCs. Receptors originate from a man over 45 in good health and CMV-seropositive.

The sample holds one count of this clone. The chain uses TRBV7-3 and TRBJ2-6; D is unclear. Germline CDR1 and CDR2: SGHTA and FQGTGA. CDR3 length: 13 amino acids. V shed 4 bases and J shed 3 bases, with 4 bases lying between them. CDR3: CASSSSGANVLTF. Here the CDR3 DNA reads TGTGCCAGCAGCTCCAGTGGGGCCAACGTCCTGACTTTC. Full variable domain (remainder filled in from reference TRBV7-3 and TRBJ2-6): GAGVSQTPSNKVTEKGKYVELRCDPISGHTALYWYRQSLGQGPEFLIYFQGTGAADDSGLPNDRFFAVRPEGSVSTLKIQRTERGDSAVYLCASSSSGANVLTFGAGSRLTVL.

The chain couples TRBV30 to TRBJ1-2, with D tentatively TRBD1 (5 bases). Between the trimmed V and J ends, which lost 4 bases and 5 bases, there was a span of 8 bases. In germline, CDR1 is GTSNPN, CDR2 SVGIG (reference sequence). There are 11 residues in the CDR3. CDR3 region: CAWTTAYGYTF. CDR3 coding DNA: TGTGCCTGGACGACAGCGTATGGCTACACCTTC.

This sequence joins TRBV6-5 and TRBJ2-2; tentatively, D is TRBD1 (6 bases). The V end was cut by 11 bases, the J end by 1 base, with 14 bases between. In germline, CDR1 is MNHEY, CDR2 SVGAGI. This CDR3 contains 14 residues. Here the CDR3 reads CAGARGQNTGELFF. CDR3 sequence (DNA): TGTGCCGGGGCACGGGGACAGAACACCGGGGAGCTGTTTTTT.

This clone was detected only a few times. The CDR3 region has the DNA TGTGCCAGCAGTTTACTAGCGCACAGTCCCTACGAGCAGTACTTC. Amino acids: CASSLLAHSPYEQYF. The chain is built from TRBV27 and TRBJ2-7; D perhaps matches TRBD2 (6 bases). The CDR3 is 15 amino acids. Germline CDR1 and CDR2: MNHEY and SMNVEV (reference sequence). V was shortened by 2 bases and J by 2 bases, with 13 bases between the two germline ends.

The chain has TRBV20-1 and TRBJ2-1; unclear D gene. The germline V gene encodes CDR1 DFQATT and CDR2 SNEGSKA (reference sequence). This CDR3 comprises 11 residues. V was clipped by 4 bases and J by 4 bases, with 5 bases between them. The CDR3 loop reads CSATLYNEQFF. CDR3 sequence (DNA): TGCAGTGCTACCCTATACAATGAGCAGTTCTTC.

The CDR3: CASSSPGQGTYEQYF. The CDR3 DNA follows: TGTGCCAGCAGTTCGCCGGGACAGGGAACCTACGAGCAGTACTTC. The chain uses TRBV28 and TRBJ2-7; 9 bases map to TRBD1. CDR3 length equals 15 residues. The germline CDR1 and CDR2 sequences are MDHEN and SYDVKM. Germline trimming cut 4 bases from V and 2 bases from J; bases unmatched to any gene: 6.

V usage is TRBV6-5 and J usage is TRBJ1-3; TRBD1 might be the D (5 bases). Trimming cost V 11 bases and J 0 bases, with 14 bases left between them. CDR3 length: 14 amino acids. Looked up from germline, CDR1 is MNHEY and CDR2 is SVGAGI. CDR3 nucleotides: TGTGCCGCCGGAGGGACCGCCTCTGGAAACACCATATATTTT. This encodes CAAGGTASGNTIYF.

The V call is TRBV15, the J call TRBJ2-6; D is undetermined. From germline, CDR1 is LNHNV and CDR2 YYDKDF (reference sequence). This CDR3 has 16 residues. With 0 bases removed from V and 1 base from J, the gap between germline ends came to 7 bases. CDR3 coding DNA: TGTGCCACCAGCAGAGATTTCAGGTCTGGGGCCAACGTCCTGACTTTC. Translation gives CATSRDFRSGANVLTF.

The chain couples TRBV29-1 to TRBJ2-5; D possibly corresponds to TRBD2 (6 bases). Trimming cost V 3 bases and J 5 bases, with 10 bases left between them. Per the germline V gene, CDR1 is SQVTM and CDR2 is ANQGSEA. This CDR3 contains 12 residues. The CDR3 nucleotides are TGCAGCGTTGAGGAGGGGTTGGAGACCCAGTACTTC. Its translation: CSVEEGLETQYF.

The CDR3 reads CASRKLQGAFQPQHF. CDR3 DNA sequence: TGTGCCAGCAGGAAGCTCCAGGGGGCCTTTCAGCCCCAGCATTTT. The rearrangement uses TRBV6-5 and TRBJ1-5; TRBD1 matches at 8 bases. Losses at the gene ends were 6 bases for V and 6 bases for J; bases not matched to a gene: 10. CDR3 length: 15 residues. Per germline, CDR1 MNHEY and CDR2 SVGAGI.

The gene calls are TRBV19 and TRBJ1-5; TRBD1 aligns across 8 bases. The germline V gene has CDR1 LNHDA and CDR2 SQIVND (reference sequence). The CDR3 has 15 residues. V dropped 5 bases and J dropped 3; count of bases not matched to a gene: 6. DNA of the CDR3: TGTGCCAGTAGTCATAGGACAGGGAACAATCAGCCCCAGCATTTT. Translation gives CASSHRTGNNQPQHF.

This clone has just one count. V gene TRBV28 combines with J gene TRBJ1-3; the match to TRBD1 covers 8 bases. The CDR3 totals 16 residues. The V and J ends lost 9 bases and 0 bases, in that order; junction bases with no gene match: 10. The V gene's germline CDR1 is MDHEN and CDR2 SYDVKM. CDR3 bases: TGTGCCAGTACGAGGGACAGGACCTACTCTGGAAACACCATATATTTT. Translated, it gives CASTRDRTYSGNTIYF. The full variable domain, its missing parts supplied by reference TRBV28 and TRBJ1-3, is DVKVTQSSRYLVKRTGEKVFLECVQDMDHENMFWYRQDPGLGLRLIYFSYDVKMKEKGDIPEGYSVSREKKERFSLILESASTNQTSMYLCASTRDRTYSGNTIYFGEGSWLTVV.

The V gene is TRBV2, the J gene TRBJ1-2; weak D call: TRBD1 (5 bases). The CDR3 sequence is 17 residues long. Germline V lookup: CDR1 SNHLY, CDR2 FYNNEI. V was cut by 6 bases and J by 4 bases, with 24 bases left in between. This CDR3 reads CASRQQALPQNLYGYTF. CDR3 sequence (DNA): TGTGCCAGCAGACAACAGGCACTACCACAAAACCTCTATGGCTACACCTTC. The full variable domain, its missing parts supplied by reference TRBV2 and TRBJ1-2, is EPEVTQTPSHQVTQMGQEVILRCVPISNHLYFYWYRQILGQKVEFLVSFYNNEISEKSEIFDDQFSVERPDGSNFTLKIRSTKLEDSAMYFCASRQQALPQNLYGYTFGSGTRLTVV.

V and J are TRBV7-3 and TRBJ2-5, with 8 bases that match TRBD2. The DNA matches TRBJ2-7 better at its end, which makes the J call doubtful. The V gene's germline CDR1 is SGHTA and CDR2 FQGTGA. CDR3 length: 16 residues. The CDR3 is CASSLMGGAGDYEQYF. The CDR3 DNA sequence: TGTGCCAGCAGCTTAATGGGGGGAGCGGGAGACTACGAGCAGTACTTC.

The chain uses TRBV19 and TRBJ2-5; 8 nucleotides match TRBD1. V dropped 4 bases and J dropped 5; count of bases not matched to a gene: 9. This CDR3 spans 15 amino acids. Germline V gives CDR1 LNHDA, CDR2 SQIVND (reference sequence). The CDR3 sequence: CASSTRTGFGETQYF. The CDR3 DNA is TGTGCCAGTAGTACCCGGACAGGGTTTGGGGAGACCCAGTACTTC.

This clone showed up just a few times. The J gene is TRBJ2-7, the V gene TRBV5-1; perhaps TRBD1 as D (7 bases). The V gene lost 0 bases and the J gene lost 6 bases, with 10 bases spanning the gap. The germline CDR1 and CDR2 sequences are SGHRS and YFSETQ. This CDR3 comprises 13 residues. This CDR3 is CASSLGQGLEQYF. The DNA for the CDR3 is TGCGCCAGCAGCTTGGGACAGGGACTCGAGCAGTACTTC. Looking up the rest from reference TRBV5-1 and TRBJ2-7 gives the full variable domain: KAGVTQTPRYLIKTRGQQVTLSCSPISGHRSVSWYQQTPGQGLQFLFEYFSETQRNKGNFPGRFSGRQFSNSRSEMNVSTLELGDSALYLCASSLGQGLEQYFGPGTRLTVT.

As DNA, the CDR3 is TGTGCCACCTCTGCAGGGAAGGACACAGATACGCAGTATTTT. The encoded protein is CATSAGKDTDTQYF. The chain links TRBV19 to TRBJ2-3; a possible D gene is TRBD1 (5 bases). The V end lost 10 bases, the J end lost 2 bases, and 16 bases lay between the germline ends. Looked up from germline, CDR1 is LNHDA and CDR2 is SQIVND (reference sequence). The CDR3 length is 14 residues.

The chain has TRBV4-1 and TRBJ1-5; 7 bases align to TRBD1. CDR1 and CDR2 from the germline V gene are MGHRA and YSYEKL. The CDR3 loop spans 14 amino acids. Trimming at V came to 4 bases and at J to 0 bases, leaving 0 bases not matched to a gene. CDR3 protein: CASSRTGSNQPQHF. CDR3 DNA: TGCGCCAGCAGCCGGACAGGTAGCAATCAGCCCCAGCATTTT.

The chain carries TRBV19 and TRBJ2-5; 7 nucleotides align to TRBD1. CDR1 LNHDA and CDR2 SQIVND come from the germline V gene (reference sequence). J was trimmed by 2 bases and V by 0 bases; bases with no gene match: 12. The CDR3 spans 18 residues. CDR3 DNA: TGTGCCAGTAGTATAGATCTCGTGGGACAGTCGAGGCAAGAGACCCAGTACTTC. This codes for CASSIDLVGQSRQETQYF.

The CDR3 DNA reads as TGTGCCAGCAGCTTAGACGAGGCTAGCTTGTTGAGGAATGAGCAGTTCTTC. The encoded protein is CASSLDEASLLRNEQFF. This chain connects TRBV7-2 to TRBJ2-1; possible D gene TRBD2, 5 bases. The germline V gene has CDR1 SGHTA and CDR2 FQGNSA. The CDR3 has 17 amino acids. V was pared by 1 base and J by 7 bases, with 20 bases between.

As DNA, the CDR3 is TGCAGCGTTGTTCTACTAGGCGCAGATACGCAGTATTTT. This sequence encodes CSVVLLGADTQYF. This chain links TRBV29-1 with TRBJ2-3; TRBD2 is a possible D gene (5 bases). V was clipped by 4 bases and J by 4 bases, with 12 bases between them. Per germline, CDR1 SQVTM and CDR2 ANQGSEA. CDR3 size: 13 residues.